This T cell receptor beta chain was identified during a study of response to subunit inactivated influenza vaccine. CDR1 SGHVS and CDR2 FNYEAQ come from the germline V gene. The V segment lost 2 bases and the J segment 6 bases; nucleotides outside the gene matches: 4. The CDR3 has 15 residues. One entry per CDR3 protein, called by TCRdb with MiXCR from the RT-PCR reads. The sample carries roughly 670,000 distinct CDR3 sequences, 13% to 15% recorded once. General study points: Each seasonal flu vaccination may recruit only limited new T cells, authors suggested.

In the case of this clonotype: Antigen specificity is unknown.

This sample comprised PBMCs from blood, obtained 14 to 15 days before vaccination. The chain carries TRBV7-6 and TRBJ1-4, with 9 bases lining up with TRBD1. The sequence was collected from a man over 45 who received an inactivated influenza vaccine. The CDR3 loop is CASSLWDRADEKLFF. The CDR3 coding sequence is TGTGCCAGCAGCTTATGGGACAGGGCGGATGAAAAACTGTTTTTT.